The entry below describes one T cell receptor beta chain. Individuals aged about 18 to 90 years were recruited from fewer than 30 US areas. Recovered participants had two consecutive negative NP/OP PCR tests, healthcare professional clearance, or symptom resolution. TCRdb's table, derived via immunoSEQ multiplex PCR, lists solely in-frame clones and lacks some. The data hold 400,000 or so clones, with about 92% observed a single time. These data come from a study of blood T cell repertoires in COVID-19. Study-level background: There were acute and convalescent COVID-19 samples, and they came from the United States, Italy and Spain. From T cells, B-cell-depleted T cells, or PBMCs came the material, which was cDNA or gDNA.

This CDR3 comprises 15 residues. V is TRBV12-2 and J is TRBJ2-1; the table's D call TRBD1 went unverified against the DNA. TRBV12-2 constitutes a pseudogene. This receptor was obtained from a man aged 18 to 35 who had recovered from COVID-19. The sample taken for sequencing was PBMCs or T cells enriched from blood (not recorded which). The chain's CDR3 is CASRPTSRPTNEQFF. The CDR3 nucleotides read TGTGCAAGTCGGCCCACCTCCAGGCCAACGAATGAGCAGTTCTTC.